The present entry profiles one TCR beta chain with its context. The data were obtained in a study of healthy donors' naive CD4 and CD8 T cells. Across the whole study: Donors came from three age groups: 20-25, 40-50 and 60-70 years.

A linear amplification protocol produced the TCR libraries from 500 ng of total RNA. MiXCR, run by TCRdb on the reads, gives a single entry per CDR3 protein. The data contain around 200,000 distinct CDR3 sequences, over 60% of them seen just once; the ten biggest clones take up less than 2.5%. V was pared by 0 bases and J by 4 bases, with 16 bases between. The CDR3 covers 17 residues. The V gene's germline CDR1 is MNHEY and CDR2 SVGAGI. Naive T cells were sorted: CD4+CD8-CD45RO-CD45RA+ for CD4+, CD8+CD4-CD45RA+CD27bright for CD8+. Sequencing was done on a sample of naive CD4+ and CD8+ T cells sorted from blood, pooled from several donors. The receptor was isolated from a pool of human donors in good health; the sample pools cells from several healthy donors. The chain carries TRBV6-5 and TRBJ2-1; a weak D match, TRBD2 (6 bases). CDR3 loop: CASSYSGGPAAYNEQFF. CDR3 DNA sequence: TGTGCCAGCAGTTACTCCGGAGGGCCTGCGGCTTACAATGAGCAGTTCTTC.